The clone carrying this T cell receptor (beta chain) came up many times. Its antigen is undetermined. This specimen comes from a study of early T cells in non-severe SARS-CoV-2 infection. Study context: Investigators sequenced bulk RNA drawn from unsorted whole blood, and chains remained unpaired. Regarding the study as a whole: Matching with VDJdb favored anti-spike CD8 responses (missing private and CD4 specificities).

V lost 1 base and J lost 10, with 11 bases in between. This CDR3 has 14 residues. Looked up from germline, CDR1 is SEHNR and CDR2 is FQNEAQ (reference sequence). Each single cDNA molecule received a unique molecular identifier. TCRdb reprocessed the 5' RACE reads with MiXCR, giving one entry per CDR3 protein. Among tens of thousands of distinct CDR3 sequences listed, around 16% were seen once. The V call is TRBV7-9, the J call TRBJ1-6, with TRBD1 as a possible D gene (6 bases). Source material: whole blood. The source of this sequence is an adult who was a healthcare worker with PCR-confirmed SARS-CoV-2 infection or an uninfected control (not recorded which). The CDR3 here is CASSLEQGRSPLHF. Here the CDR3 DNA reads TGTGCCAGCAGCTTAGAACAGGGTCGATCACCCCTCCACTTT.